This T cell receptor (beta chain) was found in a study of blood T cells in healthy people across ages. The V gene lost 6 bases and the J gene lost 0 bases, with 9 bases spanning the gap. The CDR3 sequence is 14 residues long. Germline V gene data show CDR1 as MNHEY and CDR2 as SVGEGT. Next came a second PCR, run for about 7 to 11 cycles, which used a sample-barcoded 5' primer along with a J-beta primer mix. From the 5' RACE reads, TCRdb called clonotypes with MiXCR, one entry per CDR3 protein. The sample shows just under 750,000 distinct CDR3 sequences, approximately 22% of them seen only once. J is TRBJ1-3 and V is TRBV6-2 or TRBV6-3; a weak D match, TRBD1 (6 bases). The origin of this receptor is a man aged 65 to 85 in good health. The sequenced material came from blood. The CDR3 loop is CASSRDNSGNTIYF. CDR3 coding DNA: TGTGCCAGCAGCCGGGACAACTCTGGAAACACCATATATTTT.